This passage covers 9 T cell receptor beta chains from one sample sequenced in a study of blood T cell repertoires in COVID-19. Sequencing was performed with immunoSEQ multiplex PCR; in TCRdb, only in-frame clones are kept and a portion is missing. The repertoire has 150,000 to 200,000 clones, 87% of them found once; the top ten carry 20% to 25%. Sequenced material: peripheral blood. These receptors were taken from a man aged 60 to 75 with active or convalescent COVID-19.

This chain links TRBV19 with TRBJ1-5; possibly TRBD1 for D (6 bases). The germline V and J ends were trimmed by 3 bases and 4 bases, with 13 bases remaining between them. In germline, CDR1 is LNHDA, CDR2 SQIVND (reference sequence). CDR3 length: 15 residues. CDR3 loop: CASSITGIWNQPQHF. For the CDR3, the DNA is TGTGCCAGTAGTATCACAGGGATATGGAATCAGCCCCAGCATTTT. Supplemented by reference TRBV19 and TRBJ1-5, the full variable domain reads DGGITQSPKYLFRKEGQNVTLSCEQNLNHDAMYWYRQDPGQGLRLIYYSQIVNDFQKGDIAEGYSVSREKKESFPLTVTSAQKNPTAFYLCASSITGIWNQPQHFGDGTRLSIL.

V and J are TRBV19 and TRBJ2-7; the D gene is possibly TRBD1 (5 bases). V shed 3 bases and J shed 2 bases, with 17 bases lying between them. CDR3 size: 16 residues. Per germline, CDR1 LNHDA and CDR2 SQIVND (reference sequence). Here the CDR3 reads CASSMGHPPGAYEQYF. The CDR3 DNA is TGTGCCAGTAGTATGGGGCATCCCCCTGGGGCCTACGAGCAGTACTTC. Supplemented by reference TRBV19 and TRBJ2-7, the full variable domain reads DGGITQSPKYLFRKEGQNVTLSCEQNLNHDAMYWYRQDPGQGLRLIYYSQIVNDFQKGDIAEGYSVSREKKESFPLTVTSAQKNPTAFYLCASSMGHPPGAYEQYFGPGTRLTVT.

V is TRBV5-1 and J is TRBJ1-1, with D hard to call. Trimming stripped 2 bases from V and 0 bases from J, with 11 bases between. The CDR3 is made up of 15 amino acids. Germline V gives CDR1 SGHRS, CDR2 YFSETQ. This CDR3 reads CASSFTAGMNTEAFF. CDR3 DNA sequence: TGCGCCAGCAGCTTTACGGCAGGAATGAACACTGAAGCTTTCTTT.

The J gene is TRBJ2-7, the V gene TRBV5-6, with TRBD2 identical over 12 bases. J was trimmed by 2 bases and V by 4 bases; bases with no gene match: 4. The germline CDR1 and CDR2 sequences are SGHDT and YYEEEE. This CDR3 comprises 15 residues. CDR3: CASSPRTSGAYEQYF. CDR3 DNA: TGTGCCAGCAGCCCACGGACTAGCGGGGCCTACGAGCAGTACTTC.

J is TRBJ2-3 and V is TRBV3-1 (or the pseudogene TRBV3-2); 9 nucleotides agree with TRBD2. The length of the CDR3 is 14 residues. The germline CDR1 and CDR2 sequences are LGHDT and YNNKEL (reference sequence). V dropped 4 bases and J dropped 2; count of bases not matched to a gene: 1. The CDR3 loop is CASSLAGATDTQYF. CDR3 DNA: TGTGCCAGCAGCCTAGCGGGGGCCACAGATACGCAGTATTTT.

The rearrangement joins TRBV7-9 to TRBJ1-2; TRBD1 matches 9 bases. From germline, CDR1 is SEHNR and CDR2 FQNEAQ (reference sequence). This CDR3 spans 14 amino acids. The V segment lost 5 bases and the J segment 7 bases; nucleotides outside the gene matches: 8. The CDR3 DNA reads TGTGCCAGCAGCGTGGACAGGGGTAGAAGTGGCTACACCTTC. It codes for CASSVDRGRSGYTF. Based on the CDR3 plus reference TRBV7-9 and TRBJ1-2, the full variable domain is DTGVSQNPRHKITKRGQNVTFRCDPISEHNRLYWYRQTLGQGPEFLTYFQNEAQLEKSRLLSDRFSAERPKGSFSTLEIQRTEQGDSAMYLCASSVDRGRSGYTFGSGTRLTVV.

The CDR3 DNA is TGTGCCAGTAGGGACAGCCTCGTCATGCCTGTTAAAGCTTTCTTT. It specifies CASRDSLVMPVKAFF. V usage is TRBV19 and J usage is TRBJ1-1, with D maybe TRBD1 (6 bases). CDR1 is LNHDA, CDR2 SQIVND, per germline (reference sequence). V was trimmed by 6 bases and J by 9 bases, leaving 23 bases between them. This CDR3 has 15 residues.

The chain uses TRBV12-5 and TRBJ2-1; 7 positions match TRBD2. The germline CDR1 and CDR2 sequences are LGHNT and FRNRAP. The CDR3 contains 13 residues. Germline trimming cut 6 bases from V and 6 bases from J; bases unmatched to any gene: 5. In DNA, the CDR3 is TGTGCTAGTGGGAAAGCGGGGATCAATGAGCAGTTCTTC. Its protein product is CASGKAGINEQFF.

This chain uses TRBV7-2 with TRBJ2-5; 8 bases are shared with TRBD2. Germline assignment: CDR1 SGHTA and CDR2 FQGNSA. This CDR3 region has 15 residues. Losses at the gene ends were 8 bases for V and 4 bases for J; bases not matched to a gene: 12. The CDR3 protein is CASGQNSGTGETQYF. The CDR3 bases are TGTGCCAGCGGGCAGAATAGCGGGACTGGAGAGACCCAGTACTTC.